This T cell receptor (beta chain) came from a study of blood T cells in healthy people across ages. Study-level points and caveats: Both higher diversity and more naive CD4+ cells marked long-lived donors when set against aged donors. Expanded clonotype changes were possibly confounded by unknown donor CMV status.

Sample-barcoded 5' priming and a J-beta primer mix drove a second PCR of roughly 7 to 11 cycles. TCRdb independently ran MiXCR on the 5' RACE reads; one entry per CDR3 protein. The top ten hold 7.9% of the sample, which has some 1.4 million distinct CDR3 sequences, roughly 40% seen once. Every donor contributed roughly 10 milliliters of peripheral blood by blood draw. Concerning this clonotype itself: Its antigen is undetermined.

The source is a woman aged 18-29 years in good health. Sample: blood.

The CDR3 DNA reads as TGTGCCAGCAGTTTTGGGTTGACGGGCTACGAGCAGTACTTC. It codes for CASSFGLTGYEQYF. V and J are TRBV27 and TRBJ2-7; D gene uncertain. Germline V gene sequence: CDR1 MNHEY, CDR2 SMNVEV (reference sequence). V lost 3 bases and J lost 3, with 12 bases in between. The length of the CDR3 is 14 residues.